The 10 T cell receptor beta chains below were found in one sample sequenced in a study of cytomegalovirus exposure and HLA in healthy donors. Vbeta (60) and Jbeta (13) primers were used in the PCR. Using immunoSEQ multiplex PCR, the repertoire was profiled, and TCRdb retains in-frame clones only, with some absent. The sample holds 95,000 to 150,000 clones, roughly 80% seen once. The specimen was PBMCs. Receptors were obtained from a woman between 35 and 50 years old in good health and CMV-seropositive.

This chain uses TRBV5-1 with TRBJ2-7; the match to TRBD1 covers 7 bases. The CDR3 has 13 residues. Germline CDR1 is SGHRS and CDR2 is YFSETQ. J lost 7 bases, V lost 0 bases, and 4 bases had no gene match. CDR3 sequence: CASSLDRGGEQYF. The CDR3 DNA sequence: TGCGCCAGCAGCTTGGACAGGGGTGGGGAGCAGTACTTC.

As for this clone: A junction end diverges from the germline sequence, so it may reflect a read error. The rearrangement links TRBV5-4 to TRBJ2-5, with 8 bases aligning to TRBD2. Germline CDR1 SGHNT, CDR2 YYREEE (reference sequence). The CDR3 is 15 amino acids. The CDR3 region is CAGSLGLAGRETQYF. The CDR3 coding sequence is TGTGCCGGCAGCTTGGGATTAGCGGGACGGGAGACCCAGTACTTC. Full variable domain (rest looked up from reference TRBV5-4 and TRBJ2-5): ETGVTQSPTHLIKTRGQQVTLRCSSQSGHNTVSWYQQALGQGPQFIFQYYREEENGRGNFPPRFSGLQFPNYSSELNVNALELDDSALYLCAGSLGLAGRETQYFGPGTRLLVL.

The chain recombines TRBV5-1 with TRBJ1-3; 7 nucleotides align to TRBD1. CDR3 length: 15 amino acids. V lost 2 bases, J lost 0 bases, and 2 bases stayed unmatched. Germline loops: CDR1 SGHRS, CDR2 YFSETQ. In DNA form, the CDR3 reads TGCGCCAGCAGCTTAGGGACAGACTCTGGAAACACCATATATTTT. This translates into CASSLGTDSGNTIYF. Variable domain in full (rest from reference TRBV5-1 and TRBJ1-3): KAGVTQTPRYLIKTRGQQVTLSCSPISGHRSVSWYQQTPGQGLQFLFEYFSETQRNKGNFPGRFSGRQFSNSRSEMNVSTLELGDSALYLCASSLGTDSGNTIYFGEGSWLTVV.

CDR3 sequence reads: CAWTLAGGYTDTQYF. The CDR3 bases are TGTGCCTGGACTCTAGCGGGAGGGTACACAGATACGCAGTATTTT. This chain joins TRBV30 and TRBJ2-3, with 12 nucleotides matching TRBD2. Losses at the gene ends were 4 bases for V and 2 bases for J; bases not matched to a gene: 4. Germline V CDR1 and CDR2: GTSNPN, SVGIG (reference sequence). The CDR3 totals 15 residues. The entire variable domain, with the rest obtained from reference TRBV30 and TRBJ2-3, is as follows: SQTIHQWPATLVQPVGSPLSLECTVEGTSNPNLYWYRQAAGRGLQLLFYSVGIGQISSEVPQNLSASRPQDRQFILSSKKLLLSDSGFYLCAWTLAGGYTDTQYFGPGTRLTVL.

V and J are TRBV6-1 and TRBJ1-2; TRBD1 aligns across 7 bases. CDR3 length: 15 amino acids. The V and J ends lost 7 bases and 4 bases, in that order; junction bases with no gene match: 12. CDR1 and CDR2 from the germline V gene are MNHNS and SASEGT. Written as DNA, the CDR3 is TGTGCCAGCAATCCAACAGGGGACAAGAGCTATGGCTACACCTTC. Translation gives CASNPTGDKSYGYTF.

Regarding this clone: One end of the junction is discordant with germline, which a read error may explain. Distinct nucleotide sequences in the sample also encode this CDR3. The chain carries TRBV18 and TRBJ2-1; a weak D match, TRBD2 (6 bases). Germline V gene data show CDR1 as KGHSH and CDR2 as LQKENI. There are 15 residues in the CDR3. DNA for the CDR3: TGCGCCAGCTCACCACCGGGTGTCTGGAGGGATGAGCAGTTCTTC. Translation: CASSPPGVWRDEQFF.

CDR3: CASSNTGNEKLFF. DNA for the CDR3: TGTGCCAGTAGTAATACGGGTAATGAAAAACTGTTTTTT. V usage is TRBV19 and J usage is TRBJ1-4; D not resolved. The CDR3 consists of 13 residues. V was shortened by 4 bases and J by 4 bases, with 7 bases between the two germline ends. The germline CDR1 and CDR2 sequences are LNHDA and SQIVND (reference sequence).

V is TRBV15 and J is TRBJ2-2; D not certain. Germline lookup yields CDR1 LNHNV and CDR2 YYDKDF (reference sequence). Trimming pared 3 bases from V and 1 base from J, leaving 12 bases between. CDR3 size: 16 residues. The CDR3 DNA reads as TGTGCCACCAGCAGGGATTCCGGAGTGAACACCGGGGAGCTGTTTTTT. Its protein is CATSRDSGVNTGELFF.

This clone has just a few counts. The V gene is TRBV7-9, the J gene TRBJ1-2, with a weak D call TRBD1 (5 bases). Germline V gene sequence: CDR1 SEHNR, CDR2 FQNEAQ (reference sequence). The CDR3 is 12 amino acids. With 3 bases removed from V and 4 bases from J, the gap between germline ends came to 6 bases. The DNA for the CDR3 is TGTGCCAGCAGCTTTACAGGCTATGGCTACACCTTC. Translated: CASSFTGYGYTF.

The chain employs TRBV5-3 and TRBJ2-5, with TRBD2 identical over 14 bases. TRBV5-3 qualifies as an ORF whose function is uncertain. The CDR3 covers 16 residues. With V trimmed by 0 bases and J by 7 bases, 5 bases remained unmatched. CDR3 protein: CARSLGTSGRTPTQYF. The CDR3 bases are TGTGCCAGAAGCTTGGGGACTAGCGGGAGGACCCCGACCCAGTACTTC.